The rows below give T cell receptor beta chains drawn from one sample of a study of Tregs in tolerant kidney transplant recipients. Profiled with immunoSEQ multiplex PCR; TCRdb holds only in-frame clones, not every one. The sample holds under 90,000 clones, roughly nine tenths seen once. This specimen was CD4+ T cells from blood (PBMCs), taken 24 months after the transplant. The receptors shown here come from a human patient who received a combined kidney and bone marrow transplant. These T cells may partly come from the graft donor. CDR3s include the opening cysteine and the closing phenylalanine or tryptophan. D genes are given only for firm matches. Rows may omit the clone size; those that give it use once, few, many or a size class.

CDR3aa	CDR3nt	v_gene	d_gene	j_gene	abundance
CASSYGTAQNYGYTF	TGTGCCAGCAGCTACGGGACAGCCCAGAACTATGGCTACACCTTC	TRBV7-8	TRBD1	TRBJ1-2	NA
CASSWGAGGDTGELFF	TGTGCCAGCAGTTGGGGAGCGGGGGGGGACACCGGGGAGCTGTTTTTT	TRBV28	TRBD2	TRBJ2-2	NA
CASSEPSGLMGGSTDTQYF	TGTGCCAGCAGTGAACCTAGCGGACTTATGGGGGGATCCACAGATACGCAGTATTTT	TRBV6-1	TRBD2	TRBJ2-3	once
CASSFDPGIDTEAFF	TGTGCCAGCAGCTTCGACCCCGGGATTGACACTGAAGCTTTCTTT	TRBV5-5	NA	TRBJ1-1	NA
CASSLVGRLGETQYF	TGTGCCAGCAGCTTGGTGGGCAGGCTGGGAGAGACCCAGTACTTC	TRBV5-4	NA	TRBJ2-5	NA
CASSFPREMIGTQYF	TGTGCCAGCAGCTTCCCTAGGGAGATGATTGGGACCCAGTACTTC	TRBV7-8	NA	TRBJ2-5	NA
CASSRSLIHEQYF	TGTGCCAGCAGTCGTTCACTAATCCACGAGCAGTACTTC	TRBV6-5	NA	TRBJ2-7	NA
CASSFPGLAGSSYEQYF	TGTGCCAGCAGCTTCCCGGGACTAGCGGGGAGCTCCTACGAGCAGTACTTC	TRBV11-2	TRBD2	TRBJ2-7	NA
CASRDRTTDTQYF	TGTGCCAGTCGGGACAGGACCACAGATACGCAGTATTTT	TRBV27	TRBD1	TRBJ2-3	NA
CAISRQVNTEAFF	TGTGCCATCAGCAGACAGGTGAACACTGAAGCTTTCTTT	TRBV10-3	NA	TRBJ1-1	NA
CASTRTSTDTQYF	TGTGCCAGCACCCGGACTAGCACAGATACGCAGTATTTT	TRBV7-9	NA	TRBJ2-3	NA
CASSLGGLAGESYEQYF	TGCGCCAGCAGCTTGGGAGGGCTAGCGGGAGAGTCCTACGAGCAGTACTTC	TRBV5-1	TRBD2	TRBJ2-7	NA
CASSVRGGEKLFF	TGTGCCAGCAGTGTCAGGGGTGGTGAAAAACTGTTTTTT	TRBV2	NA	TRBJ1-4	NA
CASWGPRTEAFF	TGTGCCAGCTGGGGCCCTAGGACTGAAGCTTTCTTT	TRBV6-5	NA	TRBJ1-1	NA
CASSESAARDTQYF	TGTGCCAGCAGTGAGTCTGCGGCGAGAGATACGCAGTATTTT	TRBV2	NA	TRBJ2-3	NA
CASSKSGWAGSSYEQYF	TGTGCCAGCAGCAAGAGCGGTTGGGCAGGAAGCTCCTACGAGCAGTACTTC	TRBV7-9	NA	TRBJ2-7	NA
CASSHPVAGATNTGELFF	TGTGCCAGCAGCCACCCCGTAGCGGGGGCTACGAACACCGGGGAGCTGTTTTTT	TRBV7-2	TRBD2	TRBJ2-2	NA
CASGGGGAPNEQFF	TGTGCCAGCGGGGGCGGGGGGGCACCCAATGAGCAGTTCTTC	TRBV7-8	TRBD2	TRBJ2-1	NA
CASSLTGGPGNTIYF	TGTGCCAGCAGCTTGACAGGGGGCCCTGGAAACACCATATATTTT	TRBV5-6	TRBD1	TRBJ1-3	NA
CASSETGRVGQPQHF	TGTGCCAGCAGTGAAACGGGCAGGGTGGGTCAGCCCCAGCATTTT	TRBV2	NA	TRBJ1-5	NA
CASSPPSGATGELFF	TGTGCCAGCAGCCCACCTAGCGGGGCCACCGGGGAGCTGTTTTTT	TRBV7-2	TRBD2	TRBJ2-2	NA
CAITGGTGELFF	TGTGCCATCACGGGTGGTACCGGGGAGCTGTTTTTT	TRBV10-3	NA	TRBJ2-2	NA
CASSISFGQVYGYTF	TGTGCCAGTAGTATCTCCTTTGGACAGGTCTATGGCTACACCTTC	TRBV19	TRBD1	TRBJ1-2	NA
CASRTSRRNEQFF	TGTGCCAGTAGGACTAGCAGAAGGAATGAGCAGTTCTTC	TRBV19	TRBD2	TRBJ2-1	NA
CASSGTGEKLFF	TGTGCCAGCAGTGGGACAGGGGAGAAACTGTTTTTT	TRBV6-6	TRBD1	TRBJ1-4	NA
CASSPLAAGGSYTEAFF	TGTGCCAGCTCACCACTTGCGGCAGGGGGCTCGTACACTGAAGCTTTCTTT	TRBV18	TRBD1	TRBJ1-1	NA
CASSLTGNNEKLFF	TGTGCCAGCAGCTTGACAGGGAATAATGAAAAACTGTTTTTT	TRBV7-9	TRBD1	TRBJ1-4	NA
CASSPPGPEQYF	TGTGCCAGCTCACCACCGGGCCCGGAGCAGTACTTC	TRBV18	NA	TRBJ2-7	NA
CASSYSRDQPQHF	TGTGCCAGCAGTTACAGCAGGGATCAGCCCCAGCATTTT	TRBV6-5	NA	TRBJ1-5	NA
CASEKSTASTYEQYF	TGTGCCAGCGAAAAATCGACAGCCTCTACCTACGAGCAGTACTTC	TRBV2	NA	TRBJ2-7	NA
CAISAAGDRGSYEQYF	TGTGCCATCAGTGCAGCCGGGGACAGGGGCAGTTACGAGCAGTACTTC	TRBV10-3	TRBD1	TRBJ2-7	few
CSASILDIQYF	TGCAGTGCTTCTATTTTGGACATTCAGTACTTC	TRBV20-1	NA	TRBJ2-4	NA
CASSPRTGTGNTIYF	TGTGCCAGCAGCCCGAGGACAGGGACGGGAAACACCATATATTTT	TRBV7-2	TRBD1	TRBJ1-3	NA
CASSLRQGFVNEKLFF	TGTGCCAGCAGCTTGCGACAGGGGTTCGTTAATGAAAAACTGTTTTTT	TRBV5-4	TRBD1	TRBJ1-4	NA
CASSLVAGGSHNEQFF	TGTGCCAGCAGCTTAGTAGCGGGAGGGTCACACAATGAGCAGTTCTTC	TRBV7-2	TRBD2	TRBJ2-1	NA
CASSRDSYNEQFF	TGTGCCAGCAGCAGGGACAGCTACAATGAGCAGTTCTTC	TRBV2	TRBD1	TRBJ2-1	NA
CAISVSGTGELFF	TGTGCCATCAGTGTATCCGGCACCGGGGAGCTGTTTTTT	TRBV10-3	NA	TRBJ2-2	NA
CASSPGQGIRAPLHF	TGTGCCAGCAGTCCGGGACAGGGAATCCGCGCACCCCTCCACTTT	TRBV27	TRBD1	TRBJ1-6	NA
CASAKGGGYQPQHF	TGTGCTAGTGCCAAGGGGGGGGGTTATCAGCCCCAGCATTTT	TRBV12-5	NA	TRBJ1-5	NA
CASSKRGGRELFF	TGTGCCAGCAGTAAGCGGGGGGGCCGGGAGCTGTTTTTT	TRBV7-8	TRBD2	TRBJ2-2	NA
CASSASGTGGPYGYTF	TGTGCCAGCAGCGCTTCCGGGACAGGGGGCCCCTATGGCTACACCTTC	TRBV9	TRBD1	TRBJ1-2	NA
CASTIGSGHEQYF	TGCGCCAGCACAATCGGGAGCGGCCACGAGCAGTACTTC	TRBV5-1	NA	TRBJ2-7	NA
CSVTGANEKLFF	TGCAGCGTAACAGGGGCTAATGAAAAACTGTTTTTT	TRBV29-1	TRBD1	TRBJ1-4	NA
CASSQKQGMANYGYTF	TGCGCCAGCAGCCAAAAACAGGGAATGGCTAACTATGGCTACACCTTC	TRBV4-1	NA	TRBJ1-2	NA
CASRRGSGSTDTQYF	TGTGCCAGCAGACGTGGCAGCGGGAGCACAGATACGCAGTATTTT	TRBV9	NA	TRBJ2-3	NA
CASSQVRQVQETQYF	TGCGCCAGCAGCCAAGTACGACAGGTACAAGAGACCCAGTACTTC	TRBV4-1	NA	TRBJ2-5	few
CSVVSGSSYNEQFF	TGCAGCGTTGTTAGCGGGTCTTCCTACAATGAGCAGTTCTTC	TRBV29-1	TRBD2	TRBJ2-1	NA
CASSQKRRGEKLFF	TGTGCCAGCAGCCAGAAGCGACGGGGTGAAAAACTGTTTTTT	TRBV4-2	NA	TRBJ1-4	NA
CASSPFAGNQDTQYF	TGTGCCAGCTCACCATTCGCGGGGAATCAAGATACGCAGTATTTT	TRBV18	NA	TRBJ2-3	NA
CASSIGLAGGIDTQYF	TGTGCCAGTAGTATAGGGCTCGCGGGAGGGATAGATACGCAGTATTTT	TRBV19	TRBD2	TRBJ2-3	NA
CASLPSGGAWSGTQYF	TGTGCCAGCTTACCTAGCGGGGGGGCCTGGTCAGGTACGCAGTATTTT	TRBV7-2	TRBD2	TRBJ2-3	NA
CASSTWDKTSTDTQYF	TGTGCCAGCAGCACCTGGGACAAAACTAGCACAGATACGCAGTATTTT	TRBV9	NA	TRBJ2-3	NA
CASSEGAAGLQFF	TGTGCCAGCAGTGAAGGGGCAGCGGGACTACAGTTCTTC	TRBV6-1	TRBD2	TRBJ2-1	few
CAWSGQTNQPQHF	TGTGCCTGGAGTGGACAGACAAATCAGCCCCAGCATTTT	TRBV30	NA	TRBJ1-5	NA
CASSPRVENNEQFF	TGCGCCAGCAGCCCCAGGGTCGAAAACAATGAGCAGTTCTTC	TRBV4-3	NA	TRBJ2-1	NA